This T cell receptor (beta chain) was captured by sequencing in a study of T cell repertoires in cytomegalovirus infection. TCRdb fed the reads into MiXCR, producing one record per CDR3 protein. The sample shows about 260,000 distinct CDR3 sequences, approximately 13% of them seen only once. This clonotype was observed at least ten times. The CDR3 sequence is 13 residues long. Between the trimmed V and J ends, which lost 0 bases and 6 bases, there was a span of 5 bases. Looked up from germline, CDR1 is MNHEY and CDR2 is SVGEGT. The chain joins TRBV6-2 or TRBV6-3 to TRBJ2-2; D gene ambiguous. What was sequenced was PBMCs. The receptor was derived from a human donor in good health (CMV status not recorded). Some clones in this sample may be carry-over from other donors' samples. The CDR3 is CASSYSTAGELFF. In nucleotides, the CDR3 is TGTGCCAGCAGTTACTCCACCGCCGGGGAGCTGTTTTTT.